These 22 T cell receptor beta chains came from one sample sequenced in a study of identical twins. Via MiXCR, TCRdb re-called the 5' RACE reads, giving one row per CDR3 protein. The sample carries about 460,000 distinct CDR3 sequences, 13% to 15% recorded once. The same specimen was also included in a second study, on yellow fever vaccine responses in identical twins.

The sequenced material came from CD4+ T cells sorted from blood. The receptor set was obtained from a woman aged 18-30 years in good health.

There are many counts of this clonotype. V gene TRBV14 combines with J gene TRBJ2-7; D gene ambiguous. The CDR3 spans 12 residues. From germline, CDR1 is SGHDN and CDR2 FVKESK. Trimming took off 3 bases at V and 3 bases at J, with 6 bases between the two ends. CDR3 nucleotide sequence: TGTGCCAGCAGCCACGTGTACTACGAGCAGTACTTC. Its protein is CASSHVYYEQYF.

This chain uses TRBV18 with TRBJ2-4; D may be TRBD1 or TRBD2 (5 bases each). V lost 5 bases and J lost 1, with 15 bases in between. Germline values: CDR1 KGHSH, CDR2 LQKENI. This CDR3 spans 16 amino acids. The CDR3 reads CASSSGSNSAKNIQYF. The CDR3 DNA reads as TGTGCCAGCTCATCAGGGAGTAATTCGGCCAAAAACATTCAGTACTTC.

This clonotype was recorded a few times. The gene calls are TRBV18 and TRBJ2-1; no clear D. Germline V lookup: CDR1 KGHSH, CDR2 LQKENI. The ends were cut back, 3 bases at V and 7 bases at J, with 19 bases in the middle. The CDR3 contains 16 residues. The chain's CDR3 is CASSPPALPFSNEQFF. CDR3 bases: TGTGCCAGCTCACCCCCAGCGCTCCCCTTTTCAAATGAGCAGTTCTTC.

The chain uses TRBV6-1 and TRBJ1-4; 7 bases map to TRBD1. This CDR3 spans 18 amino acids. The V gene end was trimmed by 5 bases and the J gene end by 0 bases; junction bases not matched to a gene: 12. Per germline, CDR1 MNHNS and CDR2 SASEGT. The CDR3 nucleotides read TGTGCCAGCAGTCCGCCCCTACAGGGGTGGGCAACTAATGAAAAACTGTTTTTT. It is translated as CASSPPLQGWATNEKLFF.

This clonotype was counted a few times. This rearrangement joins TRBV6-1 to TRBJ2-2; TRBD1 matches at 7 bases. This CDR3 has 16 residues. Germline CDR1 and CDR2: MNHNS and SASEGT. Unmatched junction bases numbered 7, after V lost 5 bases and J lost 1 base. The CDR3: CASSRTGTVNTGELFF. The CDR3 DNA reads as TGTGCCAGCAGTCGAACCGGGACAGTGAACACCGGGGAGCTGTTTTTT.

The CDR3 loop is CASSIGGLAGTTDTQYF. The CDR3, as DNA: TGTGCCAGTAGTATTGGAGGACTAGCGGGGACCACAGATACGCAGTATTTT. The chain recombines TRBV19 with TRBJ2-3; 12 positions agree with TRBD2. Germline V CDR1 and CDR2: LNHDA, SQIVND (reference sequence). V gave up 3 bases and J gave up 2 bases; unmatched junction bases: 6. The CDR3 runs 17 residues.

The V and J genes are TRBV29-1 and TRBJ2-7, with 9 nucleotides matching TRBD1. V was clipped by 6 bases and J by 4 bases; unmatched bases: 7. The CDR3 totals 13 residues. Germline V gene sequence: CDR1 SQVTM, CDR2 ANQGSEA. The chain's CDR3 is CSVLTGGKYEQYF. The CDR3 region has the DNA TGCAGCGTATTGACAGGGGGTAAATACGAGCAGTACTTC.

This clonotype appeared a few times. DNA for the CDR3: TGTGCCAGCAGTACCTTGATGACAGGGGGCGTACGGGAGCAGTACTTC. Its translation is CASSTLMTGGVREQYF. The rearrangement uses TRBV6-2 or TRBV6-3 and TRBJ2-7; 10 nucleotides line up with TRBD1. J lost 7 bases, V lost 5 bases, and 14 bases had no gene match. CDR1 MNHEY and CDR2 SVGEGT come from the germline V gene. The CDR3 totals 16 residues.

This clonotype has only one observation. The chain combines TRBV5-6 with TRBJ2-5, with 9 bases aligning to TRBD1. Germline V gene data show CDR1 as SGHDT and CDR2 as YYEEEE. The CDR3 has 18 amino acids. Trimming took 4 bases from V and 4 from J; bases not matched to a gene: 17. Written as DNA, the CDR3 is TGTGCCAGCAGCGGAACAGGGGGCGCGGGGGTAGTCGGAGAGACCCAGTACTTC. This sequence encodes CASSGTGGAGVVGETQYF.

This clonotype was seen a handful of times. The chain joins TRBV6-2 or TRBV6-3 to TRBJ2-1, with D possibly being TRBD2 (5 bases). Trimming pared 6 bases from V and 14 bases from J, leaving 17 bases between. The germline V gene has CDR1 MNHEY and CDR2 SVGEGT. This CDR3 has 12 amino acids. CDR3 amino acids: CASSAAQSGKFF. As DNA, the CDR3 is TGTGCCAGCAGCGCAGCCCAATCGGGGAAGTTCTTC.

This sequence joins TRBV6-2 or TRBV6-3 and TRBJ2-4; D is perhaps TRBD1 (6 bases). This CDR3 contains 17 residues. Trimming pared 4 bases from V and 5 bases from J, leaving 21 bases between. Per the germline V gene, CDR1 is MNHEY and CDR2 is SVGEGT. The CDR3: CASSFSPRDTSQNIQYF. CDR3 bases: TGTGCCAGCAGTTTTTCTCCCCGGGACACCTCACAAAACATTCAGTACTTC.

This clonotype occurred a few times. The gene calls are TRBV29-1 and TRBJ1-3, with D maybe TRBD1 (6 bases). V was clipped by 6 bases and J by 0 bases, with 12 bases between them. Germline V CDR1 and CDR2: SQVTM, ANQGSEA. This CDR3 is 14 amino acids long. The CDR3 here is CSVAGQLSGNTIYF. The CDR3, as DNA: TGCAGCGTAGCAGGACAGCTCTCTGGAAACACCATATATTTT. The whole variable domain, remainder taken from reference TRBV29-1 and TRBJ1-3, is SAVISQKPSRDICQRGTSLTIQCQVDSQVTMMFWYRQQPGQSLTLIATANQGSEATYESGFVIDKFPISRPNLTFSTLTVSNMSPEDSSIYLCSVAGQLSGNTIYFGEGSWLTVV.

This clonotype came up a few times. The chain carries TRBV20-1 and TRBJ2-3; TRBD2 agrees at 10 bases. CDR1 and CDR2 from the germline V gene are DFQATT and SNEGSKA (reference sequence). There are 16 residues in the CDR3. The J segment lost 0 bases and the V segment lost 8 bases, leaving 11 bases of the junction unmatched. The CDR3: CSQSPGLAASTDTQYF. CDR3 DNA: TGCAGTCAAAGTCCCGGACTAGCGGCTAGCACAGATACGCAGTATTTT.

The chain employs TRBV6-1 and TRBJ1-5; 11 nucleotides line up with TRBD1. J lost 0 bases, V lost 7 bases, and 5 bases had no gene match. Germline V gene lookup returns CDR1 MNHNS and CDR2 SASEGT. This CDR3 region has 16 residues. The CDR3 coding sequence is TGTGCCAGCAAGGGACAGGGGGTTGATAGCAATCAGCCCCAGCATTTT. Its translation is CASKGQGVDSNQPQHF.

The table lists this clonotype with many counts. This chain links TRBV7-2 with TRBJ2-1; no firm D call. The germline V and J ends were trimmed by 7 bases and 7 bases, with 14 bases remaining between them. Germline assignment: CDR1 SGHTA and CDR2 FQGNSA. This CDR3 has 13 amino acids. CDR3 sequence: CASNYPPGNEQFF. Written as DNA, the CDR3 is TGTGCCAGCAACTACCCGCCGGGTAATGAGCAGTTCTTC.

This clonotype was seen a few times. The chain employs TRBV5-1 and TRBJ2-1; 8 nucleotides match TRBD1. CDR3 size: 15 residues. Germline CDR1 and CDR2: SGHRS and YFSETQ. V was clipped by 1 base and J by 4 bases; unmatched bases: 4. As DNA, the CDR3 is TGCGCCAGCAGCTTGCTGGGACAGGATTACAATGAGCAGTTCTTC. It encodes CASSLLGQDYNEQFF.

The chain recombines TRBV28 with TRBJ2-7; 8 bases align to TRBD2. This CDR3 region has 15 residues. V shed 1 base, J shed 6 bases, and the junction held 8 bases outside the gene matches. From germline, CDR1 is MDHEN and CDR2 SYDVKM. In DNA form, the CDR3 reads TGTGCCAGCAGTTTATCCCTTGGACTAGCAGTCGAGCAGTACTTC. Residues: CASSLSLGLAVEQYF.

Ten or more counts support this clonotype. The chain combines TRBV29-1 with TRBJ2-3, with D perhaps assigned TRBD1 or TRBD2 (5 bases each). CDR1 and CDR2 (germline): SQVTM, ANQGSEA. The V gene lost 3 bases and the J gene lost 13 bases, with 17 bases spanning the gap. The length of the CDR3 is 12 residues. For the CDR3, the DNA is TGCAGCGTTGATGTGGTTGGAGGCAGGGAGTATTTT. Amino acids: CSVDVVGGREYF.

With respect to this clonotype: At one boundary the junction diverges from the germline segment, which might be a read error. The chain recombines TRBV6-2 or TRBV6-3 with TRBJ2-7; D ambiguous. The CDR3 extends over 11 amino acids. CDR1 is MNHEY and CDR2 is SVGEGT in the germline V gene. The CDR3 sequence is CATSNSYEHYF. The CDR3 DNA is TGTGCCACTTCGAACTCCTACGAGCATTACTTC.

This clonotype has more than one count but fewer than ten. The J gene is TRBJ2-2, the V gene TRBV11-3; 7 bases are a match to TRBD2. The length of the CDR3 is 16 residues. Looked up from germline, CDR1 is SGHNT and CDR2 is YENEEA. The V and J ends lost 4 bases and 5 bases, in that order; junction bases with no gene match: 10. This CDR3 reads CASSSPSLRETGELFF. CDR3 coding DNA: TGTGCCAGCAGCTCGCCCTCCCTGCGGGAGACCGGGGAGCTGTTTTTT.

The chain carries TRBV29-1 and TRBJ2-3; 14 nucleotides match TRBD2. Germline-derived CDR1 and CDR2 are SQVTM and ANQGSEA. V lost 6 bases and J lost 1; bases outside the gene matches: 6. The CDR3 totals 16 residues. CDR3 protein: CSVVGLAGEGTDTQYF. Written as DNA, the CDR3 is TGCAGCGTGGTGGGACTAGCGGGAGAGGGCACAGATACGCAGTATTTT.

In this sample, this clonotype turned up many times. V and J are TRBV7-2 and TRBJ2-7; TRBD2 matches at 8 bases. Germline V lookup: CDR1 SGHTA, CDR2 FQGNSA. The CDR3 is 14 amino acids. The V and J ends lost 1 base and 3 bases, in that order; junction bases with no gene match: 2. The CDR3 DNA is TGTGCCAGCAGCTTAGGACTAGCGTACTACGAGCAGTACTTC. This encodes CASSLGLAYYEQYF.